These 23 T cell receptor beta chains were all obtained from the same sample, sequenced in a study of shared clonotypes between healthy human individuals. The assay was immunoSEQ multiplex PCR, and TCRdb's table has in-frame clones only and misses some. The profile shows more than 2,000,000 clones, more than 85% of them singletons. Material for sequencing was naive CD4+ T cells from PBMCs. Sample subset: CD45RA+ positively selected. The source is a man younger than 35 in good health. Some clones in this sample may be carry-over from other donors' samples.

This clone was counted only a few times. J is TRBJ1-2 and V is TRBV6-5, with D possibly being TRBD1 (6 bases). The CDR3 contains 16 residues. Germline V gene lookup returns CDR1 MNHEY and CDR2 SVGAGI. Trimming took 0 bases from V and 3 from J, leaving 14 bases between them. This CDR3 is CASSYSAGGGYYGYTF. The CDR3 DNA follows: TGTGCCAGCAGTTACTCGGCGGGCGGGGGCTACTATGGCTACACCTTC.

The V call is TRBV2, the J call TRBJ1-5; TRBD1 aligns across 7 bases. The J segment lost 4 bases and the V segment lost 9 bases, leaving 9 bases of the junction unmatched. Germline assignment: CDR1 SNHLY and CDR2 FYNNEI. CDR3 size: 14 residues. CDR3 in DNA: TGTGCCAGTCGGGACAGCGTTGAAAATCAGCCCCAGCATTTT. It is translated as CASRDSVENQPQHF.

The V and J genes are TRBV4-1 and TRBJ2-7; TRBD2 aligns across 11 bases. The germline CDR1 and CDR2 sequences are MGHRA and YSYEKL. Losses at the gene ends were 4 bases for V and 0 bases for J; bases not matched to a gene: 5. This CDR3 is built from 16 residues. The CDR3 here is CASSPEGLAASYEQYF. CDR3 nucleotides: TGCGCCAGCAGCCCCGAGGGACTAGCGGCCTCCTACGAGCAGTACTTC.

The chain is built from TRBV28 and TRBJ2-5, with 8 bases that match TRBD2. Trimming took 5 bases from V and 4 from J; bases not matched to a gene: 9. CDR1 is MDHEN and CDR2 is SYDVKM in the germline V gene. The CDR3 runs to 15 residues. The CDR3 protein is CASSPVQAGVETQYF. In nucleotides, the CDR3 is TGTGCCAGCAGTCCCGTGCAAGCGGGAGTAGAGACCCAGTACTTC.

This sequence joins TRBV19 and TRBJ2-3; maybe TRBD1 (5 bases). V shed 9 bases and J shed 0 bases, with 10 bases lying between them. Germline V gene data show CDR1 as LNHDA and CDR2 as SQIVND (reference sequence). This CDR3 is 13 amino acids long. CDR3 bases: TGTGCCAGCAGGGAAACTAGCACAGATACGCAGTATTTT. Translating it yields CASRETSTDTQYF.

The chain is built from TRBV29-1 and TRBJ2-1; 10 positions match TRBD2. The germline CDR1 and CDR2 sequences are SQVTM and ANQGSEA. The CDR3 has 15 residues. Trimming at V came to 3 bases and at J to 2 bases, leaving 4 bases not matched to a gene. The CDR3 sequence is CSVDSLAGAYNEQFF. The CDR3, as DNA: TGCAGCGTTGACTCTCTAGCGGGAGCCTACAATGAGCAGTTCTTC.

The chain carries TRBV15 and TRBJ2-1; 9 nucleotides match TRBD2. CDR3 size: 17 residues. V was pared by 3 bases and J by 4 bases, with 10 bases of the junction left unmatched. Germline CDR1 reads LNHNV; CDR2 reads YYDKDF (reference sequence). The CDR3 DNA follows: TGTGCCACCAGCAGCGACGGGACTAGCCGATCTTACAATGAGCAGTTCTTC. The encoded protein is CATSSDGTSRSYNEQFF.

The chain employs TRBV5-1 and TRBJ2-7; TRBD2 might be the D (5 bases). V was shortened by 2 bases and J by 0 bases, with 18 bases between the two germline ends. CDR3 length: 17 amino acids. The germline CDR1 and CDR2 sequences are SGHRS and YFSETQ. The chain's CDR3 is CASSFMGSVYSSYEQYF. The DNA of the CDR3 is TGCGCCAGCAGCTTTATGGGTAGCGTTTACAGCTCCTACGAGCAGTACTTC.

The CDR3 here is CASSQDWGYTEAFF. DNA of the CDR3: TGTGCCAGCAGCCAAGATTGGGGTTACACTGAAGCTTTCTTT. The rearrangement uses TRBV4-2 and TRBJ1-1; D is undetermined. CDR3 length: 14 amino acids. V lost 0 bases, J lost 3 bases, and 8 bases lay in between. Germline V gene sequence: CDR1 LGHNA, CDR2 YNFKEQ.

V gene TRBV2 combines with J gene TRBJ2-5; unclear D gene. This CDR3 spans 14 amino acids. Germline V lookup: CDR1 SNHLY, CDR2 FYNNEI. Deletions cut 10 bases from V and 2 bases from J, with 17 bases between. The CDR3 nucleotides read TGTGCCACAATAGGACGCCATCCACAAGAGACCCAGTACTTC. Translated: CATIGRHPQETQYF.

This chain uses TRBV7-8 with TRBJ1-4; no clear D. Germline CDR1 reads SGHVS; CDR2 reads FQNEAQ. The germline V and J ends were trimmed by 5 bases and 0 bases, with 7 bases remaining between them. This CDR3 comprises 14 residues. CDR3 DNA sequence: TGTGCCAGCAGCCGCTTTGCAACTAATGAAAAACTGTTTTTT. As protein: CASSRFATNEKLFF.

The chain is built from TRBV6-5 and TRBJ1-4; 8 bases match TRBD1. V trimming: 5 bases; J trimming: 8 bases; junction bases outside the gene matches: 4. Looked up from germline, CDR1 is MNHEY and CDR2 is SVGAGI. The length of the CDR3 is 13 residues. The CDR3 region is CASSMTGVEKLFF. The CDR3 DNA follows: TGTGCCAGCAGTATGACAGGGGTCGAAAAACTGTTTTTT.

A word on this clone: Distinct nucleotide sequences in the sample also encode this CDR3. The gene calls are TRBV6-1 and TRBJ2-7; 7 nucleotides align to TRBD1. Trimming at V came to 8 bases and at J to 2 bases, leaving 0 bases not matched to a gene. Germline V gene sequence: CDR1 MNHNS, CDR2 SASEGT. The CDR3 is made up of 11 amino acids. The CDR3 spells CASGTAYEQYF. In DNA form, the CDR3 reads TGTGCCAGCGGGACAGCCTACGAGCAGTACTTC.

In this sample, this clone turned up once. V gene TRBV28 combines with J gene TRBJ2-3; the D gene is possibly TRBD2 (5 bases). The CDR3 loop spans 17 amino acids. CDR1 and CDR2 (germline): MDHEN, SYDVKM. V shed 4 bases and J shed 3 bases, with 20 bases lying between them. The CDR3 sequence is CASSSTPEGRRTDTQYF. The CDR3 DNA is TGTGCCAGCAGTTCCACCCCTGAAGGGAGACGAACAGATACGCAGTATTTT.

The DNA of the CDR3 is TGCGCCAGCAGCCCCGACGAACCAGGGTTAGACGGGGAGCTGTTTTTT. Translation gives CASSPDEPGLDGELFF. The chain uses TRBV5-1 and TRBJ2-2; D may be TRBD1 (5 bases). The length of the CDR3 is 16 residues. Germline CDR1 and CDR2: SGHRS and YFSETQ. The ends were cut back, 4 bases at V and 7 bases at J, with 20 bases in the middle. The complete variable domain, with remaining parts taken from reference TRBV5-1 and TRBJ2-2, reads KAGVTQTPRYLIKTRGQQVTLSCSPISGHRSVSWYQQTPGQGLQFLFEYFSETQRNKGNFPGRFSGRQFSNSRSEMNVSTLELGDSALYLCASSPDEPGLDGELFFGEGSRLTVL.

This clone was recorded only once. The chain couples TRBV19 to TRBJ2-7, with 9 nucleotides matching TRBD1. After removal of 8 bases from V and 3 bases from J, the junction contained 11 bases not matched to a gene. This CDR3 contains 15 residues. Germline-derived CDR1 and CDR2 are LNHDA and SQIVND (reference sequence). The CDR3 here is CASAGPRDRDYEQYF. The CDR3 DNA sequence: TGTGCCAGTGCAGGCCCCCGGGACAGGGACTACGAGCAGTACTTC.

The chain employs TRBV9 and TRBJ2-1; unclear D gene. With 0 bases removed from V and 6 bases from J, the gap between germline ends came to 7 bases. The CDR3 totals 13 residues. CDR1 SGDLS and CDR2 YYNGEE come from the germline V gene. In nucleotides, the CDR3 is TGTGCCAGCAGCGTAGGAAATGTCAATGAGCAGTTCTTC. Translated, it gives CASSVGNVNEQFF.

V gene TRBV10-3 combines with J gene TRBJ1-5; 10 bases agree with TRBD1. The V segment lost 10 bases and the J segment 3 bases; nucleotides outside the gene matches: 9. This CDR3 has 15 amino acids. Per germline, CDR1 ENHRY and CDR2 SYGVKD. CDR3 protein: CATGGTGDANQPQHF. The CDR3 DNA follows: TGTGCCACCGGTGGGACAGGGGACGCCAATCAGCCCCAGCATTTT.

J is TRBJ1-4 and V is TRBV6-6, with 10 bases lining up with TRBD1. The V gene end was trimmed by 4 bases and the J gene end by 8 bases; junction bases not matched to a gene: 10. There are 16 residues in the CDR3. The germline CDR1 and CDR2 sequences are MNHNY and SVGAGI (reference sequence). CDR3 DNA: TGTGCCAGCAGTTTCTCAGCCGGGACAGGGGTCGAAAAACTGTTTTTT. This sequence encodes CASSFSAGTGVEKLFF.

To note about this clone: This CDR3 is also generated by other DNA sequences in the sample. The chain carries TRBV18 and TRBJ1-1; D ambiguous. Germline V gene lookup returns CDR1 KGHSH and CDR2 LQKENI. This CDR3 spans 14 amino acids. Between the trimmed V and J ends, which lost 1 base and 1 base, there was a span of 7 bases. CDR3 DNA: TGTGCCAGCTCACCACTATTGGGGAACACTGAAGCTTTCTTT. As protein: CASSPLLGNTEAFF.

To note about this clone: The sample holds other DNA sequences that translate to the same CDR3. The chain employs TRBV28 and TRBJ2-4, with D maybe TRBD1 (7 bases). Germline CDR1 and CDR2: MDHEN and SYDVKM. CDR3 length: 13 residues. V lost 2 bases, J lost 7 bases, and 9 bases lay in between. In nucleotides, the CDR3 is TGTGCCAGCAGTTTAGCAGGGGGGAACATTCAGTACTTC. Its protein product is CASSLAGGNIQYF.

Written as DNA, the CDR3 is TGCGCCAGCAGCCAAGCCGTCCAGGGCTATGGCTATGGCTACACCTTC. Translated: CASSQAVQGYGYGYTF. V is TRBV4-1 and J is TRBJ1-2; D is perhaps TRBD1 (5 bases). V lost 1 base, J lost 4 bases, and 16 bases lay in between. This CDR3 spans 16 amino acids. Germline-derived CDR1 and CDR2 are MGHRA and YSYEKL.

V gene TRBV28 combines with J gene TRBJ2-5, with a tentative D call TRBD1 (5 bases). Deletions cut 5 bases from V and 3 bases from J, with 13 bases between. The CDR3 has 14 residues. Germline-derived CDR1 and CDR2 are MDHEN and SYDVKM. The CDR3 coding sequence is TGTGCCAGCAGTAGAAAGACAGTGGAAGAGACCCAGTACTTC. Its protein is CASSRKTVEETQYF.